This T cell receptor (beta chain) was recorded in a study of patients and donors after allogeneic stem cell transplantation (dated by TCRdb to between 2020 and 2021). Comment on this clonotype: What this receptor recognizes is not known. Base qualities are not provided; no much larger clone lies one nucleotide away.

The library was made by RT-PCR. Instrument used: NextSeq 550. TCRdb reprocessing: public reads trimmed at Q25 with fastp, clones called with MiXCR, in-frame beta chains kept. All rows with the same CDR3 protein become a single entry with the most common DNA and genes. This sample is represented by roughly 230,000 distinct CDR3 sequences; 13% to 15% of them were singletons. The ten largest clones add up to around 10% of the sample. In the germline V gene (reference sequence), CDR1 corresponds to LNHDA and CDR2 to SQIVND. The CDR3 measures 15 amino acids from cysteine to phenylalanine. The only DNA kept is the CDR3, 45 bases in frame from the first base. V and J are truncated by 5 bases and 1 base respectively, leaving an intervening sequence of 11 bases.

The rearrangement joined TRBV19 to TRBJ2-2, and possibly TRBD1, on 6 matching bases. Input material: blood, either unsorted or a sorted T cell fraction (not recorded which). This receptor was identified in a human donor who was either an allogeneic HSCT recipient or a stem cell or donor lymphocyte infusion donor (not recorded which). It is not recorded whose cells these are; they may come from a transplant donor. The CDR3 is CASSPLGGNTGELFF. The nucleotide sequence is given as TGTGCCAGTAGTCCCTTAGGGGGGAACACCGGGGAGCTGTTTTTT.